Presented here are 9 T cell receptor beta chains from one specimen sequenced in a study of Ad26.COV2.S vaccination and SARS-CoV-2 variants. Treatment: about 20 received Ad26.COV2.S at low or high dose, single or two shots; several received placebo; per-sample allocation not given. Repertoires come from day 63 after the first vaccine or placebo injection. Method: immunoSEQ multiplex PCR; TCRdb's copy keeps in-frame clones and lacks some. The sample holds approximately 400,000 clones, approximately 81% seen once. The material sequenced was peripheral blood, taken in a trial of Ad26.COV2.S vaccine versus placebo. Receptor source: a person aged 18 to 65 who received the Ad26.COV2.S COVID-19 vaccine or a placebo.

A remark on this clone: Additional DNA sequences in this sample encode the identical CDR3. The rearrangement uses TRBV18 and TRBJ2-7, with 14 positions matching TRBD2. In germline, CDR1 is KGHSH, CDR2 LQKENI. This CDR3 comprises 16 residues. After removal of 2 bases from V and 1 base from J, the junction contained 1 base not matched to a gene. The CDR3, as DNA: TGTGCCAGCTCACCAGGACTAGCGGGAGGATCCTACGAGCAGTACTTC. Its translation: CASSPGLAGGSYEQYF.

V usage is TRBV19 and J usage is TRBJ1-2, with 12 bases fitting TRBD1. Looked up from germline, CDR1 is LNHDA and CDR2 is SQIVND (reference sequence). The CDR3 has 16 residues. V was clipped by 11 bases and J by 4 bases; unmatched bases: 14. The CDR3 protein is CASNSGTGGWSYGYTF. CDR3 nucleotide sequence: TGTGCCTCGAATTCCGGGACAGGGGGCTGGAGCTATGGCTACACCTTC.

The chain carries TRBV11-2 and TRBJ2-2, with 15 positions matching TRBD2. V dropped 5 bases and J dropped 3; count of bases not matched to a gene: 7. The CDR3 runs 18 residues. Looked up from germline, CDR1 is SGHAT and CDR2 is FQNNGV. As DNA, the CDR3 is TGTGCCAGCAGCCTGGGACTAGCGGGAGGCAGGGACACCGGGGAGCTGTTTTTT. Protein sequence: CASSLGLAGGRDTGELFF.

The chain joins TRBV27 to TRBJ2-7, with 10 nucleotides matching TRBD1. The length of the CDR3 is 15 residues. The J segment lost 1 base and the V segment lost 5 bases, leaving 5 bases of the junction unmatched. Germline V gene lookup returns CDR1 MNHEY and CDR2 SMNVEV (reference sequence). CDR3: CASSTPGQGSYEQYF. CDR3 in DNA: TGTGCCAGCAGTACGCCGGGACAGGGGTCCTACGAGCAGTACTTC.

The V call is TRBV5-4, the J call TRBJ2-1, with 12 bases fitting TRBD2. Germline V gene data show CDR1 as SGHNT and CDR2 as YYREEE (reference sequence). The CDR3 has 19 residues. The trim removed 0 bases at V and 4 bases at J, leaving 11 bases unmatched. The CDR3 bases are TGTGCCAGCAGCTTGGGGTCCCTAGCGGGGGGGCCGGGGTACAATGAGCAGTTCTTC. Amino acid sequence: CASSLGSLAGGPGYNEQFF.

The chain uses TRBV2 and TRBJ2-2; D is ambiguous. In germline, CDR1 is SNHLY, CDR2 FYNNEI. The CDR3 loop spans 16 amino acids. Trimming took off 2 bases at V and 1 base at J, with 11 bases between the two ends. In DNA, the CDR3 is TGTGCCAGCAGTGAATGGGGAATTCAGAACACCGGGGAGCTGTTTTTT. Protein product: CASSEWGIQNTGELFF.

This chain connects TRBV5-6 to TRBJ2-6; no clear D gene. V lost 4 bases and J lost 0, with 5 bases in between. Germline V gene lookup returns CDR1 SGHDT and CDR2 YYEEEE. There are 14 residues in the CDR3. CDR3 residues: CASSPYSGANVLTF. For the CDR3, the DNA is TGTGCCAGCAGCCCTTACTCTGGGGCCAACGTCCTGACTTTC.

This chain uses TRBV7-2 with TRBJ2-7; D possibly corresponds to TRBD2 (6 bases). The germline gives CDR1 SGHTA, CDR2 FQGNSA. The length of the CDR3 is 15 residues. The V and J ends lost 1 base and 5 bases respectively, with 15 bases between them. CDR3 bases: TGTGCCAGCAGCTTAGATTTGTCTAGCGTCGACGAGCAGTACTTC. Encoded protein: CASSLDLSSVDEQYF.

The chain employs TRBV6-5 and TRBJ2-1; 9 bases fit TRBD1. Germline V lookup: CDR1 MNHEY, CDR2 SVGAGI. J gave up 6 bases and V 6 bases, and 6 bases lay outside the gene matches. There are 14 residues in the CDR3. CDR3 bases: TGTGCCAGCAGCTCCCGGGACAGGGTCAATGAGCAGTTCTTC. This translates into CASSSRDRVNEQFF.